Listed below are T cell receptor beta chains from one sample, sequenced in a study of blood T cells in healthy people across ages. One entry per CDR3 protein, called by TCRdb with MiXCR from the 5' RACE reads. The table records about 290,000 distinct CDR3 sequences, 25% to 30% of them present only once. Sequencing input: blood. Receptors were obtained from a woman in her sixties or seventies in good health. The CDR3 runs from the conserved cysteine through the conserved F or W. The order of the fields is D gene, V gene, J gene, CDR3 length, clone size, CDR3 DNA, CDR3 protein. D genes are given only for firm matches. Clone sizes are given selectively: once, few, many, or a class where the clone is expanded.

d_call: .; v_call: TRBV29-1; j_call: TRBJ1-1; cdr3_length: 10; clone_size: many; cdr3_nt: TGCAGCGTTGATGAAGTGAAAGCTTTCTTT; cdr3_aa: CSVDEVKAFF
d_call: TRBD2; v_call: TRBV5-1; j_call: TRBJ2-5; cdr3_length: 15; clone_size: few; cdr3_nt: TGCGCCAGCAGCCTTAGCGGGAGGATTGGAGAGACCCAGTACTTC; cdr3_aa: CASSLSGRIGETQYF
d_call: .; v_call: TRBV20-1; j_call: TRBJ1-5; cdr3_length: 15; clone_size: .; cdr3_nt: TGCAGTGCTTCGCCACAGGAGTATAGCAATCAGCCCCAGCATTTT; cdr3_aa: CSASPQEYSNQPQHF
d_call: TRBD1; v_call: TRBV28; j_call: TRBJ2-7; cdr3_length: 14; clone_size: few; cdr3_nt: TGTGCCAGCAGTTTATACAGGGGGCAGGGCGAGCAGTACTTC; cdr3_aa: CASSLYRGQGEQYF
d_call: .; v_call: TRBV20-1; j_call: TRBJ2-3; cdr3_length: 14; clone_size: once; cdr3_nt: TGCAGTGCCCTCCGGGGAGCCCCCACAGATACGCAGTATTTT; cdr3_aa: CSALRGAPTDTQYF
d_call: .; v_call: TRBV2; j_call: TRBJ2-7; cdr3_length: 14; clone_size: .; cdr3_nt: TGTGCCAGCAGTGCGGGGAGGACGGGCGGCGAGCAGTACTTC; cdr3_aa: CASSAGRTGGEQYF
d_call: TRBD2; v_call: TRBV12-3/TRBV12-4; j_call: TRBJ2-1; cdr3_length: 15; clone_size: many; cdr3_nt: TGTGCCAGCAGTCGGAGCGGGACCCGCTACAATGAGCAGTTCTTC; cdr3_aa: CASSRSGTRYNEQFF
d_call: .; v_call: TRBV18; j_call: TRBJ1-1; cdr3_length: 14; clone_size: .; cdr3_nt: TGTGCCAGCTCCCCTACTTTATATGACACTGAAGCTTTCTTT; cdr3_aa: CASSPTLYDTEAFF
d_call: .; v_call: TRBV18; j_call: TRBJ2-1; cdr3_length: 14; clone_size: few; cdr3_nt: TGTGCCAGCTCACCACCGGGCTTGGGAACTGAGCAGTTCTTC; cdr3_aa: CASSPPGLGTEQFF
d_call: .; v_call: TRBV3-1; j_call: TRBJ1-1; cdr3_length: 15; clone_size: .; cdr3_nt: TGTGCCAGCAGCCGCCGGGGCAGCGGTCGGGCTGAAGCTTTCTTT; cdr3_aa: CASSRRGSGRAEAFF
d_call: TRBD2; v_call: TRBV29-1; j_call: TRBJ2-1; cdr3_length: 10; clone_size: .; cdr3_nt: TGCAGCGTCGAGCGGGAAAAGCAGTTCTTC; cdr3_aa: CSVEREKQFF
d_call: .; v_call: TRBV7-9; j_call: TRBJ1-3; cdr3_length: 18; clone_size: many; cdr3_nt: TGTGCCAGCAGCCCCCTTCCCGGGCAGCTTCTTGCAGGAAACACCATATATTTT; cdr3_aa: CASSPLPGQLLAGNTIYF
d_call: .; v_call: TRBV20-1; j_call: TRBJ2-5; cdr3_length: 14; clone_size: few; cdr3_nt: TGCAGTGCTCTCGGACAGACGTACCAAGAGACCCAGTACTTC; cdr3_aa: CSALGQTYQETQYF
d_call: .; v_call: TRBV5-1; j_call: TRBJ1-1; cdr3_length: 14; clone_size: .; cdr3_nt: TGCGCCAGCGTCAGAGACAGGCAAGGAACTGAAGCTTTCTTT; cdr3_aa: CASVRDRQGTEAFF
d_call: TRBD2; v_call: TRBV20-1; j_call: TRBJ2-5; cdr3_length: 14; clone_size: .; cdr3_nt: TGCAGTGCTTCCGGCGCGGGAGTCATCGAGACCCAGTACTTC; cdr3_aa: CSASGAGVIETQYF
d_call: .; v_call: TRBV28; j_call: TRBJ2-3; cdr3_length: 16; clone_size: few; cdr3_nt: TGTGCCAGCAGTTTATCTTGGAGGAAGGCAGGGGATACGCAGTATTTT; cdr3_aa: CASSLSWRKAGDTQYF
d_call: TRBD2; v_call: TRBV9; j_call: TRBJ2-5; cdr3_length: 15; clone_size: few; cdr3_nt: TGTGCCAGCAGCGTAACGGGAGGGCCTGATGAGACCCAGTACTTC; cdr3_aa: CASSVTGGPDETQYF
d_call: .; v_call: TRBV20-1; j_call: TRBJ1-1; cdr3_length: 14; clone_size: .; cdr3_nt: TGCAGTGCTAGACCCAATAAGGGGACCACTGAAGCTTTCTTT; cdr3_aa: CSARPNKGTTEAFF
d_call: TRBD1; v_call: TRBV5-1; j_call: TRBJ1-1; cdr3_length: 18; clone_size: .; cdr3_nt: TGCGCCAGCAGCTTGTGGGGACAGGGTTCGGCAGTGAACACTGAAGCTTTCTTT; cdr3_aa: CASSLWGQGSAVNTEAFF
d_call: .; v_call: TRBV9; j_call: TRBJ1-5; cdr3_length: 14; clone_size: few; cdr3_nt: TGTGCCAGCAGCGTAGATTACAGCAATCAGCCCCAGCATTTT; cdr3_aa: CASSVDYSNQPQHF
d_call: TRBD1; v_call: TRBV12-3/TRBV12-4; j_call: TRBJ2-7; cdr3_length: 14; clone_size: few; cdr3_nt: TGTGCCAGCAGGAAGACAGGGGAAACCTACGAGCAGTACTTC; cdr3_aa: CASRKTGETYEQYF
d_call: .; v_call: TRBV7-8; j_call: TRBJ2-1; cdr3_length: 16; clone_size: .; cdr3_nt: TGTGCCAGCAGCCCACCTTTCTGGGAGGTGGACAATGAGCAGTTCTTC; cdr3_aa: CASSPPFWEVDNEQFF
d_call: TRBD1; v_call: TRBV6-1; j_call: TRBJ1-1; cdr3_length: 15; clone_size: .; cdr3_nt: TGTGCCAGCAGTTTACAGGGGGCGGGGAGCACTGAAGCTTTCTTT; cdr3_aa: CASSLQGAGSTEAFF
d_call: .; v_call: TRBV10-2; j_call: TRBJ1-2; cdr3_length: 15; clone_size: few; cdr3_nt: TGCGCCAGCAGGCCCCCGACCACAGCGACCTATGGCTGCACCTTC; cdr3_aa: CASRPPTTATYGCTF
d_call: .; v_call: TRBV7-2; j_call: TRBJ1-1; cdr3_length: 14; clone_size: few; cdr3_nt: TGTGCCAGCAGCTTACAGGGAACGAACACTGAAGCTTTCTTT; cdr3_aa: CASSLQGTNTEAFF
d_call: TRBD1; v_call: TRBV12-3/TRBV12-4; j_call: TRBJ1-4; cdr3_length: 14; clone_size: .; cdr3_nt: TGTGCCAGCCTAGAGGGGACAGGGAGCGAAAAACTGTTTTTT; cdr3_aa: CASLEGTGSEKLFF
d_call: .; v_call: TRBV4-3; j_call: TRBJ1-2; cdr3_length: 14; clone_size: .; cdr3_nt: TGCGCCAGCAGCCAAGAAACGGGAAACTATGGCTACACCTTC; cdr3_aa: CASSQETGNYGYTF
d_call: .; v_call: TRBV12-3/TRBV12-4; j_call: TRBJ1-1; cdr3_length: 14; clone_size: few; cdr3_nt: TGTGCCAGCAGCCCTAGTGCGAGTAGCACTGAAGCTTTCTTT; cdr3_aa: CASSPSASSTEAFF
d_call: .; v_call: TRBV5-5; j_call: TRBJ2-5; cdr3_length: 15; clone_size: .; cdr3_nt: TGTGCCAGCAGCAGGGGGGCGTCGGGCCAAGAGACCCAGTACTTC; cdr3_aa: CASSRGASGQETQYF
d_call: .; v_call: TRBV7-2; j_call: TRBJ2-1; cdr3_length: 14; clone_size: .; cdr3_nt: TGTGCCAGCGCAGGACTGACAATCGGGAATGAGCAGCTCTTC; cdr3_aa: CASAGLTIGNEQLF
d_call: .; v_call: TRBV20-1; j_call: TRBJ2-2; cdr3_length: 16; clone_size: .; cdr3_nt: TGCAGTGCTAGAGATGGAGGGACATACAACACCGGGGAGCTGTTTTTT; cdr3_aa: CSARDGGTYNTGELFF
d_call: TRBD2; v_call: TRBV12-3/TRBV12-4; j_call: TRBJ2-1; cdr3_length: 14; clone_size: .; cdr3_nt: TGTGCCAGCAGTTTTGACCCTACTAGCGCGGAGCAGTTCTTC; cdr3_aa: CASSFDPTSAEQFF
d_call: TRBD1; v_call: TRBV11-2; j_call: TRBJ1-3; cdr3_length: 15; clone_size: .; cdr3_nt: TGTGCCAGCAGTCGGGACAGTTACTCTGGAAACACCATATATTTT; cdr3_aa: CASSRDSYSGNTIYF
d_call: .; v_call: TRBV6-2/TRBV6-3; j_call: TRBJ1-5; cdr3_length: 13; clone_size: .; cdr3_nt: TGTGCCAGCAGTTGTCTCCCGCATCAGCCCCAGCATTTT; cdr3_aa: CASSCLPHQPQHF
d_call: .; v_call: TRBV29-1; j_call: TRBJ1-2; cdr3_length: 10; clone_size: few; cdr3_nt: TGCAGCGTTGAGACGAATTCCTACACCTTC; cdr3_aa: CSVETNSYTF
d_call: TRBD2; v_call: TRBV2; j_call: TRBJ2-1; cdr3_length: 13; clone_size: .; cdr3_nt: TGTGCCACCCTTGGCGGGAGGAACTCGAAGCAGTTCTTC; cdr3_aa: CATLGGRNSKQFF
d_call: .; v_call: TRBV7-8; j_call: TRBJ2-3; cdr3_length: 17; clone_size: many; cdr3_nt: TGTGCCAGCAGCTTAGAGTCTGGAGGGCCGGGAACAGATACGCAGTATTTT; cdr3_aa: CASSLESGGPGTDTQYF
d_call: .; v_call: TRBV11-2; j_call: TRBJ2-5; cdr3_length: 16; clone_size: .; cdr3_nt: TGTGCCAGCAGCTTAGCGGCTCGGACGGGAACGGGGACCCAGTACTTC; cdr3_aa: CASSLAARTGTGTQYF
d_call: TRBD2; v_call: TRBV28; j_call: TRBJ2-3; cdr3_length: 14; clone_size: few; cdr3_nt: TGTGCCAGCAGTACGACTAGCGGGAGGTGGACGCAGTATTTT; cdr3_aa: CASSTTSGRWTQYF
d_call: .; v_call: TRBV19; j_call: TRBJ1-4; cdr3_length: 10; clone_size: few; cdr3_nt: TGTGCCAGTGGGTTGGAGGAACTGTTTTTT; cdr3_aa: CASGLEELFF
d_call: .; v_call: TRBV27; j_call: TRBJ2-5; cdr3_length: 10; clone_size: .; cdr3_nt: TGTGCCAGCGGTCGAGAGACCCAGTACTTC; cdr3_aa: CASGRETQYF
d_call: .; v_call: TRBV28; j_call: TRBJ1-3; cdr3_length: 16; clone_size: .; cdr3_nt: TGTGCCAGCAGCCGAGCGTGGATTAACTCTGGAAACACCATATATTTT; cdr3_aa: CASSRAWINSGNTIYF
d_call: TRBD1; v_call: TRBV29-1; j_call: TRBJ1-2; cdr3_length: 13; clone_size: few; cdr3_nt: TGCAGCGTCGACAGGGGTTTCTCCTATGGCTACACCTTC; cdr3_aa: CSVDRGFSYGYTF
d_call: .; v_call: TRBV5-1; j_call: TRBJ1-4; cdr3_length: 15; clone_size: .; cdr3_nt: TGCGCCAGCAGCCTGCACTCGGGACTTAATGAAAAACTGTTTTTT; cdr3_aa: CASSLHSGLNEKLFF
d_call: .; v_call: TRBV12-3/TRBV12-4; j_call: TRBJ2-1; cdr3_length: 16; clone_size: .; cdr3_nt: TGTGCCAGCACCCGAGATGCGTCGGGACGTCGTGGTGAGCAGTTCTTC; cdr3_aa: CASTRDASGRRGEQFF